This T cell receptor (beta chain) came from a study of T-cell reconstitution after alpha-beta-depleted transplantation in children. Study-wide points: Surviving recipient T cells and thymic progenitors underlay high day-60 TCRbeta diversity in some patients. Expanded graft clones numbering several hundred reportedly gave rise to alpha-beta T cells about two months after transplant. Diversity and T-cell counts at one year after transplant derived mostly from new T cells.

In the case of this clonotype: What it recognizes is unknown.

TCRbeta library construction was performed incorporating unique molecular identifiers. TCRdb processed the PCR reads anew with MiXCR; each CDR3 protein has one entry. The sample holds some 600,000 distinct CDR3 sequences; 10% to 15% are singletons and the top ten take over 2%. Trimming took 1 base from V and 0 from J, leaving 16 bases between them. The CDR3 loop spans 17 amino acids. The germline V gene has CDR1 SGHVS and CDR2 FQNEAQ. The clonotype originates from a male patient aged 10 to 17 who had a stem cell transplant for acute myeloid leukemia, so the T cells may come from the graft donor. This sequence joins TRBV7-8 and TRBJ2-7; D is undetermined. The sequences come from PBMCs, mostly from graft donor cells, collected 360 days after TCRalphabeta/CD19-depleted stem cell transplant. The chain's CDR3 is CASSLGPSSDLSYEQYF. The CDR3 nucleotides are TGTGCCAGCAGCTTAGGGCCGTCCTCGGACCTCTCCTACGAGCAGTACTTC.